These 8 T cell receptor beta chains were all obtained from the same sample, sequenced in a study of blood T cell repertoires in COVID-19. Sequencing was performed with immunoSEQ multiplex PCR; in TCRdb, only in-frame clones are kept and a portion is missing. The sample yields 400,000 to 550,000 clones, about 90% seen once. Material for sequencing was PBMCs or T cells enriched from blood (not recorded which). The source of these receptors is a young woman with acute COVID-19.

The chain combines TRBV21-1 with TRBJ2-7; no check of the table's D call, TRBD2, against the DNA was made. TRBV21-1 is designated a pseudogene. CDR3 length: 14 residues. CDR3 in DNA: TGTGCCAGCAGACAGGGGACTAGCAGATACGAGCAGTACTTC. Amino acids: CASRQGTSRYEQYF.

The genes are TRBV18 and TRBJ2-3; 9 nucleotides agree with TRBD1. The CDR3 sequence is 17 residues long. Germline trimming cut 6 bases from V and 2 bases from J; bases unmatched to any gene: 12. The germline CDR1 and CDR2 sequences are KGHSH and LQKENI. CDR3 amino acids: CASSPLTGTGLTDTQYF. As DNA, the CDR3 is TGTGCCAGCTCCCCTCTAACCGGGACAGGGCTCACAGATACGCAGTATTTT.

The genes are TRBV28 and TRBJ1-6, with a tentative D call TRBD1 (5 bases). The CDR3 length is 16 residues. Germline loops: CDR1 MDHEN, CDR2 SYDVKM. Trimming took 2 bases from V and 8 from J, leaving 16 bases between them. The DNA for the CDR3 is TGTGCCAGCAGTTTAGGTGGCGGACATCGTTATTCACCCCTCCACTTT. Residues: CASSLGGGHRYSPLHF.

V and J are TRBV19 and TRBJ1-5; no definite D call. Trimming left V 1 base short and J 6 bases short, with 16 bases between. The CDR3 covers 16 residues. The germline CDR1 and CDR2 sequences are LNHDA and SQIVND (reference sequence). The CDR3 sequence is CASSIVFGRGGQPQHF. For the CDR3, the DNA is TGTGCCAGTAGTATAGTATTTGGACGGGGTGGTCAGCCCCAGCATTTT.

The chain links TRBV29-1 to TRBJ2-5; 8 nucleotides agree with TRBD1. V dropped 7 bases and J dropped 4; count of bases not matched to a gene: 5. Germline V gene data show CDR1 as SQVTM and CDR2 as ANQGSEA. This CDR3 spans 12 amino acids. As DNA, the CDR3 is TGCAGCGCCGGACAGGGAGGAGAGACCCAGTACTTC. Translating it yields CSAGQGGETQYF. Full variable domain (outside the CDR3, taken from reference TRBV29-1 and TRBJ2-5): SAVISQKPSRDICQRGTSLTIQCQVDSQVTMMFWYRQQPGQSLTLIATANQGSEATYESGFVIDKFPISRPNLTFSTLTVSNMSPEDSSIYLCSAGQGGETQYFGPGTRLLVL.

The chain carries TRBV7-2 and TRBJ2-3; 8 nucleotides agree with TRBD2. The ends lost 2 bases at V and 4 bases at J; junction bases unmatched: 5. Germline CDR1 is SGHTA and CDR2 is FQGNSA. This CDR3 spans 15 amino acids. The DNA of the CDR3 is TGTGCCAGCAGCTTACAGCGGGGGCTGTCAGATACGCAGTATTTT. Protein: CASSLQRGLSDTQYF.

V is TRBV27 and J is TRBJ2-1; the match to TRBD2 covers 12 bases. J was trimmed by 4 bases and V by 10 bases; bases with no gene match: 8. CDR3 length: 15 amino acids. Germline V CDR1 and CDR2: MNHEY, SMNVEV (reference sequence). The CDR3, as DNA: TGTGCCACTTCAACCGGACTAGCGGGATACAATGAGCAGTTCTTC. Translation: CATSTGLAGYNEQFF.

This clone came up a few times. V is TRBV7-7 and J is TRBJ2-2; D may be TRBD2 (5 bases). This CDR3 is built from 14 residues. Germline values: CDR1 SSHAT, CDR2 FNYEAQ (reference sequence). V was shortened by 6 bases and J by 4 bases, with 12 bases between the two germline ends. Here the CDR3 reads CASSPAVFTGELFF. The CDR3 DNA sequence: TGTGCCAGCAGTCCAGCGGTCTTCACCGGGGAGCTGTTTTTT.